Listed here are 3 T cell receptor beta chains from one sample, sequenced in a study of breast tumors, draining lymph nodes, adjacent tissues. Samples came from axillary lymph nodes draining the breast cancer. MiXCR, run by TCRdb on the multiplex PCR reads, gives a single entry per CDR3 protein. The sample has 84,000 or so distinct CDR3 sequences, around 28% seen once. The sample was axillary lymph node tissue. These receptors were collected from a female donor with breast cancer. Some clones in this sample may be carry-over from other donors' samples.

This sequence joins TRBV19 and TRBJ1-2; 7 bases are shared with TRBD1. The CDR3 has 13 residues. Germline V gene lookup returns CDR1 LNHDA and CDR2 SQIVND (reference sequence). Trimming cost V 10 bases and J 7 bases; bases outside gene matches: 12. The CDR3 nucleotides are TGTGCCACCACACAGGGGACCAAGTCTGGCTACACCTTC. It is translated as CATTQGTKSGYTF.

Comments on this clonotype: A read error is possible here, since a much larger clone lies one base away. This chain links TRBV28 with TRBJ2-7, with D unresolved. Germline lookup yields CDR1 MDHEN and CDR2 SYDVKM. The CDR3 loop spans 11 amino acids. CDR3 amino acids: CASRVNYGQYF. CDR3 nucleotide sequence: TGTGCCAGCAGGGTGAACTACGGGCAGTACTTC.

This clonotype has at least ten counts. The chain links TRBV4-3 to TRBJ2-2; D not resolved. The ends were cut back, 0 bases at V and 0 bases at J, with 11 bases in the middle. This CDR3 region has 17 residues. The germline V gene encodes CDR1 LGHNA and CDR2 YSLEER. CDR3 in amino acids: CASSQDLLRANTGELFF. The CDR3 DNA follows: TGCGCCAGCAGCCAAGATCTACTGAGAGCGAACACCGGGGAGCTGTTTTTT.